This T cell receptor (beta chain) appears in the sequencing data of a study of vaccination effects on CD4 cells after COVID-19. By frequency in the sample, this clone is large. The antigen remains undetermined. CDR1 is KGHSH and CDR2 is LQKENI in the germline V gene. Trimming took off 3 bases at V and 5 bases at J, with 8 bases between the two ends. The CDR3 runs 13 residues. Using viral peptide pools, the ViraFEST assay grew out antigen-specific CD4+ T cells prior to sequencing. Having been cultured for around nine days, the cells underwent CD4+ T cell isolation. A positive SARS-CoV-2 PCR test fell between March and December 2020. Each participant was given two doses of one vaccine (BNT162b2 or mRNA-1273). Measured with immunoSEQ multiplex PCR; TCRdb has only the in-frame clones, and not every one. The table includes 13,000 to 15,000 clones, around 79% detected once.

Sequences were derived from CD4+ T cells from PBMCs cultured with HCoV-NL63 spike peptides, sampled after COVID-19 vaccination. The TCR comes from a human donor who had a prior SARS-CoV-2 infection. V gene TRBV18 combines with J gene TRBJ2-1, with D uncertain. The CDR3 nucleotides are TGTGCCAGCTCACCGGAGAGAGACAATGAGCAGTTCTTC. Translated: CASSPERDNEQFF.